Listed here are 17 T cell receptor beta chains from one sample, sequenced in a study of blood T cell repertoires in COVID-19 (dated by TCRdb to about 2020). The library was prepared using the immunoSEQ multiplex PCR assay. TCRdb took over this immuneACCESS table, retaining in-frame rearrangements with V and J assigned. Such tables are incomplete; in checked studies, under half of the missing clones stem from an unresolved V gene, and the remainder is unexplained. The sample data list about 58,000 clones, and approximately 91% of these were observed just once. Over 11% of the sample lies in the top ten. Input material: peripheral blood. The origin of the receptors is a woman aged 60 to 75 with active COVID-19.

This chain joins TRBV7-2 and TRBJ1-2; D is possibly TRBD1 (5 bases). The CDR3 contains 13 residues. Germline V gives CDR1 SGHTA, CDR2 FQGNSA. The ends were cut back, 3 bases at V and 7 bases at J, with 12 bases in the middle. CDR3 sequence (DNA): TGTGCCAGCAGCTTCGGCCAGGGAGGTGGCTACACCTTC. Translated, it gives CASSFGQGGGYTF.

The CDR3: CASSLDPDTEAFF. The DNA for the CDR3 is TGTGCCAGCAGCTTAGATCCGGACACTGAAGCTTTCTTT. The chain carries TRBV7-9 and TRBJ1-1; D is undetermined. The V end lost 1 base, the J end lost 3 bases, and 6 bases lay between the germline ends. The germline V gene encodes CDR1 SEHNR and CDR2 FQNEAQ (reference sequence). The CDR3 has 13 amino acids.

The V and J genes are TRBV18 and TRBJ1-1, with 7 bases matching TRBD1. Germline loops: CDR1 KGHSH, CDR2 LQKENI. The trim removed 2 bases at V and 4 bases at J, leaving 13 bases unmatched. CDR3 length: 17 amino acids. Written as DNA, the CDR3 is TGTGCCAGCTCACCATCCGCCGGGACAGCAGCGGCCACTGAAGCTTTCTTT. Amino acids: CASSPSAGTAAATEAFF.

The chain carries TRBV2 and TRBJ1-2, with 9 bases aligning to TRBD1. From germline, CDR1 is SNHLY and CDR2 FYNNEI. Germline trimming cut 2 bases from V and 8 bases from J; bases unmatched to any gene: 6. This CDR3 is 14 amino acids long. The CDR3 is CASSEMGQGLGYTF. The CDR3 nucleotides are TGTGCCAGCAGTGAAATGGGACAGGGCTTGGGCTACACCTTC.

This sequence joins TRBV19 and TRBJ2-3; TRBD2 matches 10 bases. Germline assignment: CDR1 LNHDA and CDR2 SQIVND (reference sequence). This CDR3 is built from 14 residues. With V trimmed by 10 bases and J by 8 bases, 12 bases remained unmatched. DNA of the CDR3: TGTGCCACCACCCGGACTAGCGGAGTCGGTACGCAGTATTTT. It specifies CATTRTSGVGTQYF.

The chain is built from TRBV7-9 and TRBJ2-5; 10 bases line up with TRBD2. V dropped 5 bases and J dropped 4; count of bases not matched to a gene: 7. CDR1 SEHNR and CDR2 FQNEAQ come from the germline V gene (reference sequence). The CDR3 sequence is 15 residues long. CDR3 DNA sequence: TGTGCCAGCAGCGCCGCTAGCGGGGGCCCAGAGACCCAGTACTTC. Protein sequence: CASSAASGGPETQYF.

The chain couples TRBV3-1 (or the pseudogene TRBV3-2) to TRBJ2-1; 9 bases are shared with TRBD2. The CDR3 is 14 amino acids. V gave up 7 bases and J gave up 6 bases; unmatched junction bases: 7. The germline CDR1 and CDR2 sequences are LGHDT and YNNKEL (reference sequence). Written as DNA, the CDR3 is TGTGCCAGCAAAATTAGCGGGGGCGCCAATGAGCAGTTCTTC. As protein: CASKISGGANEQFF.

For the CDR3, the DNA is TGTGCCAGCAGTTTTAGTTCGAACACTGAAGCTTTCTTT. It specifies CASSFSSNTEAFF. This chain uses TRBV27 with TRBJ1-1; D not certain. The CDR3 consists of 13 residues. CDR1 and CDR2 from the germline V gene are MNHEY and SMNVEV (reference sequence). The V gene lost 3 bases and the J gene lost 1 base, with 6 bases spanning the gap.

The chain has TRBV5-1 and TRBJ2-1, with 8 bases identical to TRBD1. Germline V gene data show CDR1 as SGHRS and CDR2 as YFSETQ. The CDR3 consists of 16 residues. The trim removed 0 bases at V and 1 base at J, leaving 3 bases unmatched. CDR3 bases: TGCGCCAGCAGCTTGGGCCGGGACAGGTCCTACAATGAGCAGTTCTTC. Its translation: CASSLGRDRSYNEQFF.

The V gene is TRBV19, the J gene TRBJ2-2; maybe TRBD2 (6 bases). Germline V gene sequence: CDR1 LNHDA, CDR2 SQIVND (reference sequence). Deletions cut 3 bases from V and 7 bases from J, with 9 bases between. The CDR3 is 13 amino acids. CDR3 sequence: CASSIGGNGELFF. Here the CDR3 DNA reads TGTGCCAGTAGTATTGGGGGGAACGGGGAGCTGTTTTTT.

The chain is built from TRBV19 and TRBJ1-2; 8 bases match TRBD1. The CDR3 has 16 residues. Trimming at V came to 7 bases and at J to 3 bases, leaving 13 bases not matched to a gene. Germline CDR1 LNHDA, CDR2 SQIVND (reference sequence). The CDR3 spells CASTLLSRGRDYGYTF. CDR3 nucleotide sequence: TGTGCCAGTACCCTCCTATCCAGGGGGCGCGACTATGGCTACACCTTC.

The V gene is TRBV6-6, the J gene TRBJ2-1, with 15 bases aligning to TRBD2. The CDR3 spans 16 residues. Germline CDR1 and CDR2: MNHNY and SVGAGI (reference sequence). Trimming removed 0 bases from V and 9 bases from J; junction bases left unmatched: 3. The CDR3 sequence: CASSYSRTSGGGEQFF. CDR3 coding DNA: TGTGCCAGCAGTTACTCGAGGACTAGCGGGGGGGGTGAGCAGTTCTTC.

V gene TRBV6-5 combines with J gene TRBJ1-2; TRBD1 aligns across 7 bases. Germline CDR1 MNHEY, CDR2 SVGAGI. The CDR3 is made up of 14 amino acids. The junction had 10 bases not matched to a gene; V was cut back by 8 bases and J by 4 bases. In DNA form, the CDR3 reads TGTGCCAGCTCTCGGGCGGCAGGGGGCTATGGCTACACCTTC. As protein: CASSRAAGGYGYTF.

The chain couples TRBV5-1 to TRBJ2-5, with 7 bases aligning to TRBD1. J lost 1 base, V lost 4 bases, and 4 bases had no gene match. CDR3 length: 14 residues. Germline V gene sequence: CDR1 SGHRS, CDR2 YFSETQ. This chain's CDR3 is CASSPGQPQETQYF. CDR3 in DNA: TGCGCCAGCAGCCCGGGACAGCCCCAAGAGACCCAGTACTTC.

This clone occurred once. This chain uses TRBV11-2 with TRBJ1-2; a weak D match, TRBD1 (5 bases). Germline V gives CDR1 SGHAT, CDR2 FQNNGV. This CDR3 has 19 amino acids. Trimming shortened V by 1 base and J by 0 bases, and 21 bases separated the two germline ends. CDR3 DNA: TGTGCCAGCAGCTTAGTCCATCTGTCACTCTCGACAGCTAACTATGGCTACACCTTC. This encodes CASSLVHLSLSTANYGYTF.

The chain uses TRBV5-1 and TRBJ2-3; TRBD2 agrees at 7 bases. V lost 0 bases to trimming and J lost 4 bases; unmatched junction nucleotides: 2. Germline V CDR1 and CDR2: SGHRS, YFSETQ. The CDR3 runs to 14 residues. CDR3 DNA: TGCGCCAGCAGCTTGGGGACTAGAGCAGATACGCAGTATTTT. Its translation is CASSLGTRADTQYF. The variable domain in full, completed from reference TRBV5-1 and TRBJ2-3, reads KAGVTQTPRYLIKTRGQQVTLSCSPISGHRSVSWYQQTPGQGLQFLFEYFSETQRNKGNFPGRFSGRQFSNSRSEMNVSTLELGDSALYLCASSLGTRADTQYFGPGTRLTVL.

V gene TRBV19 combines with J gene TRBJ2-5; TRBD2 matches at 11 bases. Losses at the gene ends were 4 bases for V and 2 bases for J; bases not matched to a gene: 6. The CDR3 contains 16 residues. CDR1 and CDR2 (germline): LNHDA, SQIVND (reference sequence). The CDR3 spells CASSKTSGARQETQYF. As DNA, the CDR3 is TGTGCCAGTAGTAAGACTAGCGGGGCCCGTCAAGAGACCCAGTACTTC.